A selection of T cell receptor beta chains follows, all from one sample in a study of neoadjuvant nivolumab and ipilimumab in lung cancer. Sequencing used immunoSEQ multiplex PCR; TCRdb keeps in-frame clones, though not all of them. Here the sample spans roughly 34,000 clones, approximately 92% being singletons. Specimen: peripheral blood, collected after neoadjuvant nivolumab, alone or with ipilimumab, at or shortly before surgery. These receptors all come from an adult with non-small cell lung cancer. Both conserved end residues are part of each CDR3. The D gene is left open where the match is weak. Some rows mark clone size as missing; the rest say once, few, many or name a class of expanded clone.

clone_size j_call v_call d_call cdr3_aa cdr3_nt
. TRBJ2-3 TRBV6-4 TRBD2 CASSETHSGGADTQYF TGTGCCAGCAGTGAAACCCATAGCGGGGGCGCAGATACGCAGTATTTT
. TRBJ2-7 TRBV2 TRBD1 CASSALTGAGEQYF TGTGCCAGCAGCGCCCTGACAGGGGCCGGCGAGCAGTACTTC
. TRBJ1-1 TRBV5-1 TRBD1 CASSWDSNTEAFF TGCGCCAGCAGCTGGGACAGCAACACTGAAGCTTTCTTT
. TRBJ2-5 TRBV29-1 . CSVEWRGKETQYF TGCAGCGTTGAGTGGCGCGGAAAAGAGACCCAGTACTTC
. TRBJ2-7 TRBV5-5 TRBD1 CASSLEIGTGFEQYF TGTGCCAGCAGCTTGGAAATAGGGACAGGGTTCGAGCAGTACTTC
. TRBJ2-7 TRBV6-5 . CASRKSRDTGYEQYF TGTGCCAGCAGAAAGAGCCGGGACACAGGGTACGAGCAGTACTTC
. TRBJ2-2 TRBV2 . CASEVQQGVRGELFF TGTGCCAGCGAGGTCCAGCAAGGGGTACGCGGGGAGCTGTTTTTT
once TRBJ2-7 TRBV6-1 . CASSEMGIAYEQYF TGTGCCAGCAGTGAAATGGGGATTGCCTACGAGCAGTACTTC
. TRBJ2-5 TRBV5-6 TRBD1 CASSLYTGTGEETQYF TGTGCCAGCAGCTTGTATACCGGGACAGGGGAAGAGACCCAGTACTTC
. TRBJ2-5 TRBV10-3 TRBD1 CAISESRGTETQYF TGTGCCATCAGTGAGTCCAGGGGGACAGAGACCCAGTACTTC
. TRBJ2-7 TRBV6-1 TRBD2 CASIWGTSGYEQYF TGTGCCAGCATTTGGGGGACTAGCGGCTACGAGCAGTACTTC
. TRBJ1-5 TRBV10-2 TRBD1 CASSDGTGVHSNQPQHF TGCGCCAGCAGTGACGGGACAGGGGTACATAGCAATCAGCCCCAGCATTTT
. TRBJ2-3 TRBV20-1 . CSARGTDTQYF TGCAGTGCTAGAGGGACAGATACGCAGTATTTT
. TRBJ1-1 TRBV6-5 . CASSYFLGTEAFF TGTGCCAGCAGTTATTTTTTGGGGACTGAAGCTTTCTTT
. TRBJ1-2 TRBV11-2 . CASSLGASVYGYTF TGTGCCAGCAGCTTAGGCGCCAGCGTCTATGGCTACACCTTC
. TRBJ2-5 TRBV5-6 . CASSRDTRVGQETQYF TGTGCCAGCAGCCGGGACACCCGAGTGGGGCAAGAGACCCAGTACTTC
. TRBJ2-5 TRBV7-6 TRBD2 CASSLGAGGYRETQYF TGTGCCAGCAGCTTGGGAGCGGGAGGATATAGGGAGACCCAGTACTTC
. TRBJ1-1 TRBV4-1 TRBD1 CASSHMDRENTEAFF TGCGCCAGCAGCCACATGGACAGGGAAAACACTGAAGCTTTCTTT
. TRBJ2-1 TRBV6-1 TRBD1 CASSGQGPYNEQFF TGTGCCAGCAGTGGACAGGGACCCTACAATGAGCAGTTCTTC
. TRBJ2-5 TRBV4-1 . CASSQDWGGASQETQYF TGCGCCAGCAGCCAAGACTGGGGGGGCGCAAGTCAAGAGACCCAGTACTTC
. TRBJ2-1 TRBV29-1 . CSVEGQAVYNEQFF TGCAGCGTTGAGGGTCAAGCGGTCTACAATGAGCAGTTCTTC
. TRBJ1-1 TRBV27 . CASSLSPRGGTEAFF TGTGCCAGCAGTTTATCTCCGAGGGGGGGAACTGAAGCTTTCTTT
. TRBJ1-2 TRBV6-5 TRBD1 CASSYSIVQGAQGYTF TGTGCCAGCAGTTACTCGATAGTACAGGGGGCGCAGGGCTACACCTTC
few TRBJ2-7 TRBV7-9 . CASSLESRYEQYF TGTGCCAGCAGCTTAGAATCCCGGTACGAGCAGTACTTC
. TRBJ1-5 TRBV6-6 . CASSYSFQPQHF TGTGCCAGCAGTTACTCTTTTCAGCCCCAGCATTTT
. TRBJ2-1 TRBV10-3 TRBD2 CAIRDSGIAGGPEFF TGTGCCATCAGAGACTCAGGAATAGCGGGAGGGCCTGAGTTCTTC
. TRBJ2-2 TRBV5-4 TRBD2 CASIRGLAGGRNTGELFF TGTGCCAGCATCAGAGGTCTAGCGGGAGGCAGGAACACCGGGGAGCTGTTTTTT
few TRBJ2-7 TRBV6-5 TRBD1 CASSPPPDRGGEQYF TGTGCCAGCAGCCCTCCCCCGGACAGGGGGGGCGAGCAGTACTTC
. TRBJ2-7 TRBV27 . CASSFNYEQYF TGTGCCAGCAGTTTTAACTACGAGCAGTACTTC
. TRBJ1-1 TRBV10-3 TRBD1 CAIRTGGTDTEAFF TGTGCCATCAGAACAGGGGGCACCGACACTGAAGCTTTCTTT
. TRBJ2-1 TRBV28 . CASTLGQVEFF TGTGCCAGCACATTAGGACAAGTAGAGTTCTTC
few TRBJ2-5 TRBV5-6 . CASSFGWTVETQYF TGTGCCAGCAGCTTCGGCTGGACCGTGGAGACCCAGTACTTC
. TRBJ2-1 TRBV7-2 TRBD1 CASSSTGGPRGQFF TGTGCCAGCAGCTCGACAGGGGGCCCCCGCGGGCAGTTCTTC
. TRBJ2-3 TRBV11-2 TRBD2 CASSLGGLVADTQYF TGTGCCAGCAGCTTGGGGGGACTAGTCGCAGATACGCAGTATTTT
. TRBJ2-7 TRBV6-1 . CASSEAHGRYEQYF TGTGCCAGCAGTGAAGCGCATGGTCGCTACGAGCAGTACTTC
. TRBJ1-2 TRBV6-5 TRBD1 CASLGSDRGTGYTF TGTGCCAGCCTGGGATCTGACAGGGGGACTGGCTACACCTTC
. TRBJ2-3 TRBV28 . CASSNYGRDTDTQYF TGTGCCAGCAGCAACTACGGCAGGGACACAGATACGCAGTATTTT
. TRBJ2-5 TRBV5-4 TRBD2 CASSSGLAGGPQAEYF TGTGCCAGCAGCTCCGGACTAGCGGGAGGGCCCCAGGCAGAGTACTTC
. TRBJ2-7 TRBV6-5 . CASSYSSRNFYEQYF TGTGCCAGCAGTTACTCATCCAGGAACTTCTACGAGCAGTACTTC
. TRBJ2-1 TRBV29-1 . CSVPGRGNEQFF TGCAGCGTCCCGGGGCGTGGAAATGAGCAGTTCTTC
. TRBJ1-5 TRBV5-5 . CASSTGTTHSNQPQHF TGTGCCAGCAGCACCGGGACAACCCATAGCAATCAGCCCCAGCATTTT
. TRBJ2-7 TRBV4-1 . CASSHQALLSTYEQYF TGCGCCAGCAGCCATCAAGCTTTGTTATCAACCTACGAGCAGTACTTC
. TRBJ2-5 TRBV5-1 TRBD2 CASRTSGSLEETQYF TGCGCCAGTAGGACTAGCGGGAGTCTTGAAGAGACCCAGTACTTC
. TRBJ2-3 TRBV5-4 TRBD2 CASRTSGTYTDTQYF TGTGCCAGCCGGACTAGCGGGACCTACACAGATACGCAGTATTTT
. TRBJ1-2 TRBV5-6 . CASSLAQGPAYGYTF TGTGCCAGCAGCTTGGCCCAGGGTCCCGCCTATGGCTACACCTTC
. TRBJ1-2 TRBV6-1 . CASSDRGNYGYTF TGTGCCAGCAGTGACAGGGGCAACTATGGCTACACCTTC
. TRBJ2-1 TRBV11-2 TRBD2 CASSSILAVEQFF TGTGCCAGCAGCTCTATCCTAGCGGTCGAGCAGTTCTTC
. TRBJ2-7 TRBV5-4 . CASSLASGALSYEQYF TGTGCCAGCAGCTTGGCCTCGGGGGCTTTATCCTACGAGCAGTACTTC
. TRBJ1-1 TRBV9 . CASSIRGNTEAFF TGTGCCAGCAGCATCCGGGGGAACACTGAAGCTTTCTTT